These 28 T cell receptor beta chains share one sample of origin, sequenced in a study of blood T cell repertoires in COVID-19. TCRdb keeps only in-frame clones here, not all; method: immunoSEQ multiplex PCR. The table lists around 150,000 clones, around 93% of them singletons, with more than 4.5% in the top ten. Sequenced sample: peripheral blood. The source of these receptors is a man aged 25-40 years with COVID-19, enrolled during active disease.

This clone was counted ten times or more. The sample has other DNA sequences that encode this CDR3 too. Here the CDR3 reads CASSFSGTFYEQYF. The CDR3 nucleotides read TGTGCCAGCAGTTTCTCCGGGACTTTCTACGAGCAGTACTTC. The rearrangement joins TRBV27 to TRBJ2-7, with a weak D call TRBD2 (6 bases). The germline CDR1 and CDR2 sequences are MNHEY and SMNVEV (reference sequence). This CDR3 region has 14 residues. The V and J ends lost 3 bases and 3 bases respectively, with 12 bases between them.

The V call is TRBV28, the J call TRBJ2-3; D unclear. CDR3 length: 11 amino acids. V shed 7 bases and J shed 2 bases, with 4 bases lying between them. CDR1 MDHEN and CDR2 SYDVKM come from the germline V gene. CDR3 loop: CASTFTDTQYF. The CDR3 bases are TGTGCCAGCACCTTCACAGATACGCAGTATTTT.

This chain joins TRBV5-1 and TRBJ1-1; D possibly corresponds to TRBD1 (5 bases). V was clipped by 4 bases and J by 4 bases, with 14 bases between them. Germline V gene data show CDR1 as SGHRS and CDR2 as YFSETQ. CDR3 length: 14 amino acids. CDR3 sequence reads: CASSGGGWATEAFF. DNA of the CDR3: TGCGCCAGCAGCGGGGGAGGTTGGGCCACTGAAGCTTTCTTT. The whole variable domain, remainder taken from reference TRBV5-1 and TRBJ1-1, is KAGVTQTPRYLIKTRGQQVTLSCSPISGHRSVSWYQQTPGQGLQFLFEYFSETQRNKGNFPGRFSGRQFSNSRSEMNVSTLELGDSALYLCASSGGGWATEAFFGQGTRLTVV.

This sequence joins TRBV2 and TRBJ2-7, with a possible D match to TRBD1 (6 bases). Trimming removed 4 bases at V and 0 bases at J, with 10 bases between. From germline, CDR1 is SNHLY and CDR2 FYNNEI. The CDR3 covers 14 residues. DNA of the CDR3: TGTGCCAGCAGTGGGACAGTCAGCTCCTACGAGCAGTACTTC. As protein: CASSGTVSSYEQYF.

This clone was seen a single time. The V call is TRBV7-8, the J call TRBJ1-4; 8 nucleotides match TRBD1. V gave up 4 bases and J gave up 8 bases; unmatched junction bases: 6. From germline, CDR1 is SGHVS and CDR2 FQNEAQ. The length of the CDR3 is 14 residues. As DNA, the CDR3 is TGTGCCAGCAGCTCCGGACAGGGTGGAGAAAAACTGTTTTTT. Protein: CASSSGQGGEKLFF.

V usage is TRBV7-3 and J usage is TRBJ2-3; perhaps TRBD1 as D (6 bases). V was pared by 4 bases and J by 8 bases, with 10 bases between. CDR1 SGHTA and CDR2 FQGTGA come from the germline V gene. The CDR3 extends over 12 amino acids. The CDR3 here is CASSSPGATQYF. The CDR3 DNA sequence: TGTGCCAGCAGCTCTCCAGGGGCTACGCAGTATTTT.

This clone was observed once. The chain couples TRBV19 to TRBJ2-1, with D possibly being TRBD1 (6 bases). The ends were cut back, 1 base at V and 3 bases at J, with 16 bases in the middle. The CDR3 sequence is 17 residues long. Germline V gene lookup returns CDR1 LNHDA and CDR2 SQIVND (reference sequence). The CDR3 nucleotides read TGTGCCAGTAGTATAGGATTCTCAGGGGTAATCTACAATGAGCAGTTCTTC. The encoded protein is CASSIGFSGVIYNEQFF.

The chain uses TRBV27 and TRBJ2-7; TRBD1 agrees at 11 bases. The V gene's germline CDR1 is MNHEY and CDR2 SMNVEV (reference sequence). Losses at the gene ends were 6 bases for V and 5 bases for J; bases not matched to a gene: 3. This CDR3 is 13 amino acids long. The CDR3 sequence: CASRGTGGNEQYF. The DNA for the CDR3 is TGTGCCAGCAGGGGGACAGGGGGGAACGAGCAGTACTTC.

The CDR3 loop reads CASSFPGVDEQFF. CDR3 in DNA: TGCGCCAGCAGCTTCCCGGGGGTTGATGAGCAGTTCTTC. The chain recombines TRBV5-1 with TRBJ2-1; tentative D call: TRBD2 (6 bases). The V gene lost 2 bases and the J gene lost 8 bases, with 11 bases spanning the gap. Germline V gene data show CDR1 as SGHRS and CDR2 as YFSETQ. CDR3 length: 13 residues.

CDR3 DNA: TGTGCCGGAGGGCAGGGAGGGGCAGGGAATGAAAAACTGTTTTTT. Amino acid sequence: CAGGQGGAGNEKLFF. The chain joins TRBV28 to TRBJ1-4; weak D call: TRBD1 (5 bases). Germline V gene data show CDR1 as MDHEN and CDR2 as SYDVKM. Trimming pared 11 bases from V and 5 bases from J, leaving 21 bases between. The CDR3 loop spans 15 amino acids.

V usage is TRBV7-9 and J usage is TRBJ2-7, with 10 bases matching TRBD1. Germline V lookup: CDR1 SEHNR, CDR2 FQNEAQ (reference sequence). There are 17 residues in the CDR3. The ends lost 3 bases at V and 7 bases at J; junction bases unmatched: 15. The CDR3 spells CASSLFLTGQGSEEQYF. DNA of the CDR3: TGTGCCAGCAGCTTGTTCTTGACGGGACAGGGGTCAGAGGAGCAGTACTTC.

J is TRBJ1-2 and V is TRBV7-6, with 7 positions matching TRBD1. The CDR3 is 15 amino acids. The V segment lost 1 base and the J segment 0 bases; nucleotides outside the gene matches: 2. Germline assignment: CDR1 SGHVS and CDR2 FNYEAQ. CDR3 DNA: TGTGCCAGCAGCTTAGGGACAGGATCTAACTATGGCTACACCTTC. Its protein product is CASSLGTGSNYGYTF. Using reference TRBV7-6 and TRBJ1-2 for the parts outside the CDR3, the full variable domain is GAGVSQSPRYKVTKRGQDVALRCDPISGHVSLYWYRQALGQGPEFLTYFNYEAQQDKSGLPNDRFSAERPEGSISTLTIQRTEQRDSAMYRCASSLGTGSNYGYTFGSGTRLTVV.

The chain carries TRBV27 and TRBJ1-6, with D possibly TRBD1 on 6 matching bases. The CDR3 spans 15 residues. The germline CDR1 and CDR2 sequences are MNHEY and SMNVEV (reference sequence). The V and J ends lost 4 bases and 5 bases respectively, with 12 bases between them. CDR3 coding DNA: TGTGCCAGCAGTTCTCTCACAGGGAATAATTCACCCCTCCACTTT. It specifies CASSSLTGNNSPLHF.

This rearrangement joins TRBV4-1 to TRBJ2-2; D possibly corresponds to TRBD1 (6 bases). The germline V and J ends were trimmed by 3 bases and 4 bases, with 18 bases remaining between them. This CDR3 contains 17 residues. Germline V lookup: CDR1 MGHRA, CDR2 YSYEKL. This CDR3 is CASSQGLQGPPTGELFF. Written as DNA, the CDR3 is TGCGCCAGCAGCCAGGGCCTTCAGGGGCCTCCCACCGGGGAGCTGTTTTTT.

This clone was seen a single time. The chain has TRBV27 and TRBJ2-1; D gene unclear. CDR1 MNHEY and CDR2 SMNVEV come from the germline V gene (reference sequence). The CDR3 spans 15 residues. Trimming stripped 8 bases from V and 0 bases from J, with 14 bases between. The CDR3 bases are TGTGCCAGCGGGCTCCCATTCTCCTCCTACAATGAGCAGTTCTTC. Its translation is CASGLPFSSYNEQFF.

This rearrangement joins TRBV7-9 to TRBJ2-7; 11 bases map to TRBD2. The CDR3 length is 18 residues. The junction had 12 bases not matched to a gene; V was cut back by 3 bases and J by 2 bases. Germline loops: CDR1 SEHNR, CDR2 FQNEAQ (reference sequence). The CDR3 loop reads CASSFIPGLAVVTYEQYF. CDR3 in DNA: TGTGCCAGCAGCTTCATCCCGGGACTAGCGGTGGTTACCTACGAGCAGTACTTC.

J is TRBJ2-5 and V is TRBV27, with D tentatively TRBD1 (5 bases). This CDR3 region has 14 residues. Germline V CDR1 and CDR2: MNHEY, SMNVEV (reference sequence). V was trimmed by 5 bases and J by 2 bases, leaving 12 bases between them. The CDR3 loop reads CASSPGSPQETQYF. The CDR3 DNA sequence: TGTGCCAGCAGTCCAGGGTCCCCACAAGAGACCCAGTACTTC.

The chain joins TRBV10-3 to TRBJ2-1; a possible D gene is TRBD2 (6 bases). Germline V gene sequence: CDR1 ENHRY, CDR2 SYGVKD. CDR3 length: 17 residues. The V end was cut by 3 bases, the J end by 3 bases, with 18 bases between. The CDR3 nucleotides read TGTGCCATCAGTGACGATAAGGGGAGGACCTTCTACAATGAGCAGTTCTTC. Encoded protein: CAISDDKGRTFYNEQFF.

The chain carries TRBV19 and TRBJ2-1; TRBD1 aligns across 7 bases. Germline loops: CDR1 LNHDA, CDR2 SQIVND (reference sequence). V gave up 1 base and J gave up 3 bases; unmatched junction bases: 6. The CDR3 sequence is 16 residues long. CDR3 residues: CASSIGERGLYNEQFF. CDR3 in DNA: TGTGCCAGTAGTATAGGGGAGAGGGGGCTCTACAATGAGCAGTTCTTC.

The chain recombines TRBV5-1 with TRBJ1-5; the D gene is possibly TRBD1 (6 bases). Germline assignment: CDR1 SGHRS and CDR2 YFSETQ. The CDR3 sequence is 15 residues long. With 4 bases removed from V and 5 bases from J, the gap between germline ends came to 16 bases. The CDR3 reads CASSPDGTLYQPQHF. The CDR3 region has the DNA TGCGCCAGCAGCCCGGACGGGACACTTTATCAGCCCCAGCATTTT.

The rearrangement uses TRBV27 and TRBJ2-7, with 10 bases matching TRBD2. This CDR3 comprises 17 residues. CDR1 and CDR2 from the germline V gene are MNHEY and SMNVEV (reference sequence). V shed 5 bases, J shed 7 bases, and the junction held 17 bases outside the gene matches. The CDR3, as DNA: TGTGCCAGCAGTATACTAGCGGGAAGGATTTCGGGATCGGAGCAGTACTTC. It translates to CASSILAGRISGSEQYF.

The CDR3: CASSLTGTRGTGELFF. In DNA form, the CDR3 reads TGTGCCAGCAGCTTAACGGGGACTAGGGGGACCGGGGAGCTGTTTTTT. The chain is built from TRBV7-2 and TRBJ2-2; 8 bases are shared with TRBD2. Germline V gene data show CDR1 as SGHTA and CDR2 as FQGNSA. Trimming at V came to 2 bases and at J to 5 bases, leaving 7 bases not matched to a gene. The CDR3 extends over 16 amino acids.

This chain uses TRBV6-5 with TRBJ2-1, with TRBD1 identical over 11 bases. The V and J ends lost 7 bases and 6 bases, in that order; junction bases with no gene match: 5. The CDR3 contains 14 residues. Germline CDR1 is MNHEY and CDR2 is SVGAGI. The CDR3 loop reads CASNGQGAINEQFF. As DNA, the CDR3 is TGTGCCAGCAACGGACAGGGGGCAATCAATGAGCAGTTCTTC.

The chain combines TRBV6-6 with TRBJ1-6, with D possibly matching TRBD1 (6 bases). V shed 7 bases and J shed 8 bases, with 18 bases lying between them. CDR3 length equals 15 residues. Germline CDR1 MNHNY, CDR2 SVGAGI (reference sequence). The DNA of the CDR3 is TGTGCCAGCATTAAAGCAGGGGCAGACTATTCACCCCTCCACTTT. Protein: CASIKAGADYSPLHF.

With regard to this clone: The junction does not match germline at one end; this may be a read error. The chain carries TRBV12-3 or TRBV12-4 and TRBJ1-5; D ambiguous. This CDR3 is built from 12 residues. This CDR3 is CASSFQRRESFF. For the CDR3, the DNA is TGTGCCAGCAGTTTCCAGCGCCGTGAATCGTTTTTT.

This chain joins TRBV27 and TRBJ1-2, with 8 bases matching TRBD1. The CDR3 extends over 15 amino acids. V shed 5 bases and J 5 bases; nucleotides not matched to a gene: 10. CDR1 is MNHEY, CDR2 SMNVEV, per germline (reference sequence). CDR3 sequence: CASSTYRGSGYGYTF. CDR3 DNA sequence: TGTGCCAGCAGTACATACAGGGGGTCCGGGTATGGCTACACCTTC.

The genes are TRBV7-9 and TRBJ1-3, with TRBD1 matching 10 bases. The CDR3 covers 15 residues. The V gene end was trimmed by 11 bases and the J gene end by 0 bases; junction bases not matched to a gene: 7. CDR1 is SEHNR and CDR2 is FQNEAQ in the germline V gene (reference sequence). The CDR3 coding sequence is TGTGCCGGATCGACAGGGGGCTCCTCTGGAAACACCATATATTTT. Its translation: CAGSTGGSSGNTIYF. Based on the CDR3 plus reference TRBV7-9 and TRBJ1-3, the full variable domain is DTGVSQNPRHKITKRGQNVTFRCDPISEHNRLYWYRQTLGQGPEFLTYFQNEAQLEKSRLLSDRFSAERPKGSFSTLEIQRTEQGDSAMYLCAGSTGGSSGNTIYFGEGSWLTVV.

The V gene is TRBV3-1 (or the pseudogene TRBV3-2), the J gene TRBJ2-2; D perhaps matches TRBD1 (6 bases). From germline, CDR1 is LGHDT and CDR2 YNNKEL (reference sequence). The CDR3 extends over 12 amino acids. V was pared by 4 bases and J by 6 bases, with 6 bases between. CDR3 bases: TGTGCCAGCAGCCCAGGGGCCGGGGAGCTGTTTTTT. Translating gives CASSPGAGELFF.